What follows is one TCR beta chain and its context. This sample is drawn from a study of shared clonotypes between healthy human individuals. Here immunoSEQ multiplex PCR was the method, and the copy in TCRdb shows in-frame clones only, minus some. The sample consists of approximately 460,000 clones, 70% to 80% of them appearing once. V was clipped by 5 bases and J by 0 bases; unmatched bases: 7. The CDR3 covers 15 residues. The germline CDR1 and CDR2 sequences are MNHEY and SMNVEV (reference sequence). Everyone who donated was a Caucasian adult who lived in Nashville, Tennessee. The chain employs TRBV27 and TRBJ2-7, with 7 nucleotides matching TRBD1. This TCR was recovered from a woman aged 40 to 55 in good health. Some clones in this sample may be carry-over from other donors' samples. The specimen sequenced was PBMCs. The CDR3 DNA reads TGTGCCAGCAGTAACAGGGGTTATAGCTCCTACGAGCAGTACTTC. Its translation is CASSNRGYSSYEQYF.